These T cell receptor beta chains were read from a single sample in a study of vaccination effects on CD4 cells after COVID-19. These receptors have no known antigen. The table came from immunoSEQ multiplex PCR; TCRdb's copy has only in-frame clones and leaves some out. The sample contains around 83,000 clones, around 70% of which appear only once. Specimen: CD4+ T cells from PBMCs cultured with HCoV-229E spike peptides, collected before COVID-19 vaccination. These receptors all come from a human donor who received a COVID-19 vaccine. Both conserved end residues are trimmed from each CDR3. D genes are given only for firm matches. The listing skips clone size in some rows; elsewhere it reads once, few, many or a size class.

CDR3 protein	clone size	D gene	V gene
ASSSVPGQGDSPLH	-	TRBD1	TRBV28
ASSLGFETQY	-	-	TRBV11-1
ASQIEGARVTEAF	-	TRBD1	TRBV7-2
ASSLVVITGDRIGNTQY	-	TRBD1	TRBV5-1
ASSLGSNTGELF	-	-	TRBV7-9
ASSLGTGGNYGYT	-	TRBD1	TRBV5-5
ASSLAGLLGYSNQPQH	-	-	TRBV7-8
ASSPGQGFLPNYGYT	-	TRBD1	TRBV2
SASQRTGGQETQY	once	-	TRBV20-1
SVGPALSYNEQF	-	-	TRBV29-1
SELRVRNTEAF	once	-	TRBV29-1
ASSVGPQPYNSPLH	-	-	TRBV9
ASGLEQGRGEKLF	-	-	TRBV2
SVDGTGGDGYT	few	TRBD1	TRBV29-1
ATSAPSGGDQETQY	-	TRBD2	TRBV24-1
ASSGYRNTEAF	few	-	TRBV2
ASSLYYPMYQETQY	once	-	TRBV27
ASSEGRRGQETQY	once	-	TRBV9
ASRPGTGANEQF	-	TRBD1	TRBV5-1
ASSLGQEETQY	-	TRBD1	TRBV18
ASSGAGADTEAF	-	-	TRBV5-1
ASSFKGEETQY	-	-	TRBV7-2
ATSDYSSHYGYT	-	-	TRBV24-1